These 13 T cell receptor beta chains came from one sample sequenced in a study of Ad26.COV2.S vaccination and SARS-CoV-2 variants. The treatment is: approximately 18 received Ad26.COV2.S at low or high dose, single or two shots; several received placebo; per-sample allocation not given. Sampling took place 63 days after the first vaccine or placebo injection. The data were produced by immunoSEQ multiplex PCR, yet TCRdb's version contains in-frame clones alone and is incomplete. The table shows about 350,000 clones, with approximately 86% occurring only once. The sample consisted of peripheral blood, taken in a trial of Ad26.COV2.S vaccine versus placebo. All receptors come from a person aged 18-65 years who received the Ad26.COV2.S COVID-19 vaccine or a placebo.

The J gene is TRBJ1-2, the V gene TRBV6-1, with D unresolved. Germline-derived CDR1 and CDR2 are MNHNS and SASEGT. The ends were cut back, 0 bases at V and 13 bases at J, with 15 bases in the middle. The CDR3 contains 13 residues. CDR3 coding DNA: TGTGCCAGCAGTGAAGCACCGGACGGGAAGTCCACCTTC. Protein product: CASSEAPDGKSTF.

The chain employs TRBV23-1 and TRBJ1-1; D is uncertain. TRBV23-1 is placed among ORFs of uncertain function. Trimming took off 0 bases at V and 5 bases at J, with 13 bases between the two ends. This CDR3 comprises 15 residues. This chain's CDR3 is CASSQSFPRKTEAFF. In DNA form, the CDR3 reads TGCGCCAGCAGTCAATCGTTCCCGCGGAAAACTGAAGCTTTCTTT.

The chain is built from TRBV6-5 and TRBJ1-4; TRBD1 aligns across 9 bases. Looked up from germline, CDR1 is MNHEY and CDR2 is SVGAGI. This CDR3 is built from 14 residues. The V segment lost 5 bases and the J segment 8 bases; nucleotides outside the gene matches: 6. CDR3 amino acids: CASSRTGDEEKLFF. The CDR3 DNA follows: TGTGCCAGCAGTCGGACAGGGGACGAAGAAAAACTGTTTTTT.

V and J are TRBV7-2 and TRBJ1-1, with D unresolved. This CDR3 has 13 amino acids. Germline CDR1 and CDR2: SGHTA and FQGNSA. V gave up 7 bases and J gave up 1 base, with 10 bases separating them. Written as DNA, the CDR3 is TGTGCCAGCACCCAAACATGGAACACTGAAGCTTTCTTT. This encodes CASTQTWNTEAFF.

The V and J genes are TRBV6-5 and TRBJ1-2; D possibly corresponds to TRBD1 (5 bases). This CDR3 spans 14 amino acids. Germline V lookup: CDR1 MNHEY, CDR2 SVGAGI. Trimming cost V 0 bases and J 8 bases, with 13 bases left between them. CDR3 sequence reads: CASSYSTLGGGYTF. The CDR3 DNA follows: TGTGCCAGCAGTTACTCGACGTTGGGGGGAGGCTACACCTTC.

The chain uses TRBV29-1 and TRBJ2-3; 8 nucleotides align to TRBD2. The CDR3 contains 14 residues. CDR1 and CDR2 from the germline V gene are SQVTM and ANQGSEA. The ends lost 6 bases at V and 3 bases at J; junction bases unmatched: 8. The CDR3 nucleotides read TGCAGCGTCCTCGGACTAGCAGTAACAGATACGCAGTATTTT. Its translation is CSVLGLAVTDTQYF.

The rearrangement joins TRBV29-1 to TRBJ2-3; the D gene is possibly TRBD2 (7 bases). The CDR3 contains 16 residues. Per the germline V gene, CDR1 is SQVTM and CDR2 is ANQGSEA. V lost 4 bases to trimming and J lost 2 bases, with 19 bases between them. The CDR3 here is CSVGGPRGPHTDTQYF. The DNA for the CDR3 is TGCAGCGTTGGGGGCCCGCGGGGGCCCCACACAGATACGCAGTATTTT.

The gene calls are TRBV6-5 and TRBJ1-2; D remains ambiguous. Looked up from germline, CDR1 is MNHEY and CDR2 is SVGAGI. This CDR3 region has 15 residues. V lost 8 bases and J lost 6, with 22 bases in between. CDR3 bases: TGTGCCAGCCCAAAGGAGGCAGCCTCCAACCATGGCTACACCTTC. Its protein product is CASPKEAASNHGYTF.

The chain joins TRBV24-1 to TRBJ2-2, with 8 bases lining up with TRBD1. Per the germline V gene, CDR1 is KGHDR and CDR2 is SFDVKD. The V gene end was trimmed by 3 bases and the J gene end by 6 bases; junction bases not matched to a gene: 2. This CDR3 has 14 amino acids. This CDR3 is CATSDVTGAGELFF. The CDR3 DNA is TGTGCCACCAGTGATGTGACAGGGGCCGGGGAGCTGTTTTTT.

The rearrangement uses TRBV2 and TRBJ2-1, with D tentatively TRBD1 (6 bases). V was shortened by 8 bases and J by 14 bases, with 19 bases between the two germline ends. Looked up from germline, CDR1 is SNHLY and CDR2 is FYNNEI. The CDR3 length is 12 residues. CDR3 sequence: CASRQERFLEFF. The CDR3 DNA reads as TGTGCCAGCCGACAGGAACGGTTCTTAGAGTTCTTC.

V usage is TRBV4-3 and J usage is TRBJ2-3; the match to TRBD2 covers 7 bases. The germline CDR1 and CDR2 sequences are LGHNA and YSLEER. J lost 4 bases, V lost 1 base, and 17 bases had no gene match. The CDR3 contains 19 residues. CDR3 nucleotides: TGCGCCAGCAGCCAAGGGAACTGGGCGGGAGAAATAAGCGCAGATACGCAGTATTTT. This encodes CASSQGNWAGEISADTQYF.

The chain couples TRBV20-1 to TRBJ1-5, with 7 bases identical to TRBD1. The CDR3 covers 15 residues. Germline lookup yields CDR1 DFQATT and CDR2 SNEGSKA (reference sequence). The J segment lost 8 bases and the V segment lost 3 bases, leaving 13 bases of the junction unmatched. CDR3: CSASSGQVAEEPQHF. Written as DNA, the CDR3 is TGCAGTGCTAGTAGTGGACAGGTCGCGGAGGAGCCCCAGCATTTT.

The V and J genes are TRBV5-5 and TRBJ2-2, with 7 bases fitting TRBD2. The CDR3 is 18 residues long. Per germline, CDR1 SGHKS and CDR2 YYEKEE (reference sequence). Losses at the gene ends were 1 base for V and 1 base for J; bases not matched to a gene: 10. This CDR3 is CASSLRVGASGNTGELFF. The CDR3 DNA follows: TGTGCCAGCAGCTTGAGGGTTGGGGCTAGCGGGAACACCGGGGAGCTGTTTTTT.